This TCR beta chain was captured in a study of shared clonotypes between healthy human individuals. Overall study: CD4 naive and CD4 memory each took three plates per donor, while CD8 naive took two and CD8 memory one.

Regarding the study as a whole: Clonotypes that were shared across a handful of donors made up about 5.1% of naive CD4 clonotypes. Richness estimates generally favored naive over memory subsets.

For every subset, genomic DNA was evenly distributed across several immunoSEQ plates. The data were produced by immunoSEQ multiplex PCR, yet TCRdb's version contains in-frame clones alone and is incomplete. The data hold about 2.1 million clones, with just under 95% observed a single time. The naive CD8 fraction comprised CD45RO-negative cells positively selected for CCR7 and excluded terminally differentiated effector memory CD45RA+ cells. In the case of this clone: Its matching antigen is unknown.

Germline CDR1 is SGDLS and CDR2 is YYNGEE. V shed 0 bases, J shed 7 bases, and the junction held 11 bases outside the gene matches. The CDR3 has 17 amino acids. V usage is TRBV9 and J usage is TRBJ2-2; 8 nucleotides match TRBD1. The clonotype comes from a young man in good health. Some clones in this sample may be carry-over from other donors' samples. Sequenced material: naive CD8+ T cells from PBMCs. The chain's CDR3 is CASSVGFLQGADGELFF. In DNA, the CDR3 is TGTGCCAGCAGCGTAGGATTTCTCCAGGGGGCTGACGGGGAGCTGTTTTTT.